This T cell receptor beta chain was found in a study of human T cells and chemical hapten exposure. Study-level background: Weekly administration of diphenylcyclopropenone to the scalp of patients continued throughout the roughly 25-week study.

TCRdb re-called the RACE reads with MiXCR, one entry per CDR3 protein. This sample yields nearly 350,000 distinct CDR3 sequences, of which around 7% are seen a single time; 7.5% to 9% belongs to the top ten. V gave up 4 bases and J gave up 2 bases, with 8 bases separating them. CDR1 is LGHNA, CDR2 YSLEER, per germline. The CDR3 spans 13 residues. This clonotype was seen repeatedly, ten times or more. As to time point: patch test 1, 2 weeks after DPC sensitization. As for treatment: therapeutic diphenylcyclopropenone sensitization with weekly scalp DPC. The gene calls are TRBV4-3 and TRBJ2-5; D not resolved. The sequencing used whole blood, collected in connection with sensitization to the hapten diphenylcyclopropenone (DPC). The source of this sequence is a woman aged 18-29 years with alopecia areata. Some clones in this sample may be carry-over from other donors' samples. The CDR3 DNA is TGCGCCAGCAGCCTCAGCGAGCAAGAGACCCAGTACTTC. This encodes CASSLSEQETQYF.